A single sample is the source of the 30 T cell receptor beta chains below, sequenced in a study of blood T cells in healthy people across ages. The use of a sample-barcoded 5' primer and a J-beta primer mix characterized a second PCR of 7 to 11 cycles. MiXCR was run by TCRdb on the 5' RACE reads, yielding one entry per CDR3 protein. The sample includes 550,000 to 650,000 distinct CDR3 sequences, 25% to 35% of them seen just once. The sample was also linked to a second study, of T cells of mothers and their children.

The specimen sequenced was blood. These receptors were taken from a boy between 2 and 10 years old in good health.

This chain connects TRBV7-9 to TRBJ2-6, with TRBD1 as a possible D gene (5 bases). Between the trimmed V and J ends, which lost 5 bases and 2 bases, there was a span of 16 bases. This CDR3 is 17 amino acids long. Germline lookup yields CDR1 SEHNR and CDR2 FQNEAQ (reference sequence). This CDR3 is CASSPRTYRTGANVLTF. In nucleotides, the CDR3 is TGTGCCAGCAGCCCAAGGACATATCGGACTGGGGCCAACGTCCTGACTTTC.

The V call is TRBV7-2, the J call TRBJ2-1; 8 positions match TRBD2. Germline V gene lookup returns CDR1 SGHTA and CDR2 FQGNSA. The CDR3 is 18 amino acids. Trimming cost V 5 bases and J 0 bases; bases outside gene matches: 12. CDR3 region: CASSPWSGSSLSYNEQFF. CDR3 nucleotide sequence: TGTGCCAGCAGCCCTTGGAGCGGGAGCTCCCTCTCCTACAATGAGCAGTTCTTC. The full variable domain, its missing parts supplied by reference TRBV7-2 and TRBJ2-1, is GAGVSQSPSNKVTEKGKDVELRCDPISGHTALYWYRQSLGQGLEFLIYFQGNSAPDKSGLPSDRFSAERTGGSVSTLTIQRTQQEDSAVYLCASSPWSGSSLSYNEQFFGPGTRLTVL.

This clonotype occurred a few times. The CDR3 region has the DNA TGTGCCAGCAAGAAGAGTAGCTCCTATAATTCACCCCTCCACTTT. Its translation: CASKKSSSYNSPLHF. The chain links TRBV6-1 to TRBJ1-6; no reliable D call. The V end was cut by 7 bases, the J end by 0 bases, with 10 bases between. Germline V lookup: CDR1 MNHNS, CDR2 SASEGT. The CDR3 runs 15 residues.

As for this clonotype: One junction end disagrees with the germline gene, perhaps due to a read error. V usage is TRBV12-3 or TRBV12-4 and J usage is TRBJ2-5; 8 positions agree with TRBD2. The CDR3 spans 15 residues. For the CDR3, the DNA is TGTGCCAGCAGTCCCGGGACTAGAGGCCAAGAGACCCAATACTTC. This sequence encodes CASSPGTRGQETQYF.

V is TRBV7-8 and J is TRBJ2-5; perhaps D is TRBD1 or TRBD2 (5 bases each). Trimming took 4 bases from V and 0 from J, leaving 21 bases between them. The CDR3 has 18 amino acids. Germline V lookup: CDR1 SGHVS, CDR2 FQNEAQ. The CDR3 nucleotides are TGTGCCAGCAGCTGGATAATTAACCGGGACGCGTACCAAGAGACCCAGTACTTC. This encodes CASSWIINRDAYQETQYF.

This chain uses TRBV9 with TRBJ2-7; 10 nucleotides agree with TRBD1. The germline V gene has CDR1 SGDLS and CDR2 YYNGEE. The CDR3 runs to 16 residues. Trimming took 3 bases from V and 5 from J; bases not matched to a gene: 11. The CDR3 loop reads CASSDPPGQGINEQYF. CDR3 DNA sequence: TGTGCCAGCAGCGACCCCCCGGGACAGGGGATCAACGAGCAGTACTTC.

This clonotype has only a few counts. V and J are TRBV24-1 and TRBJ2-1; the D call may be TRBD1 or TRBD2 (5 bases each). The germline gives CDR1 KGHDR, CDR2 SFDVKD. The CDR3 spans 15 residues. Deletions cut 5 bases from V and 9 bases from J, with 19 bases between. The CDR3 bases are TGTGCCACCAGTGGGGGTGGACAAGGAGGCGCTGAGCAGTTCTTC. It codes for CATSGGGQGGAEQFF.

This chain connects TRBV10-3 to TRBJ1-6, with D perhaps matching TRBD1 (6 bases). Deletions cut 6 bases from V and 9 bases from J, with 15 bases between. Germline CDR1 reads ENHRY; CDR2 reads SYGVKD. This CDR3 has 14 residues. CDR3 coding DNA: TGTGCCATCAGACAGGGCGCCCTCTTTTCACCCCTCCACTTT. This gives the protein CAIRQGALFSPLHF.

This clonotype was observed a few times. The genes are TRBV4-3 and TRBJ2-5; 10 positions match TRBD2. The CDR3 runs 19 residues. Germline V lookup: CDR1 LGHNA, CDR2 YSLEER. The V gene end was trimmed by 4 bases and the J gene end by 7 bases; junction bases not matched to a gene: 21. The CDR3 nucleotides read TGCGCCAGCAGCCCCGAGGTACCCCATGTACTAGCGGGAAAGGTGACCCAGTACTTC. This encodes CASSPEVPHVLAGKVTQYF.

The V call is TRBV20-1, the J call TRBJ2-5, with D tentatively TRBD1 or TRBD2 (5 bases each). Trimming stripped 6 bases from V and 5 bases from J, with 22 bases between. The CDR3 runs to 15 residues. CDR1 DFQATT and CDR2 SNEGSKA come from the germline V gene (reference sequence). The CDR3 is CSANPGRVSQETQYF. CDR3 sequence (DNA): TGCAGTGCCAATCCGGGACGGGTTTCTCAGGAGACCCAGTACTTC.

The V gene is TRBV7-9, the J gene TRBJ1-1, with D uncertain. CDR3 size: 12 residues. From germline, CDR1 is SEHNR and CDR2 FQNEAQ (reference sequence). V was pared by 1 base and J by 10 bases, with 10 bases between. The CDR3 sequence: CASSLGPLRAFF. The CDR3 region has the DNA TGTGCCAGCAGCTTAGGTCCTTTGAGAGCTTTCTTT.

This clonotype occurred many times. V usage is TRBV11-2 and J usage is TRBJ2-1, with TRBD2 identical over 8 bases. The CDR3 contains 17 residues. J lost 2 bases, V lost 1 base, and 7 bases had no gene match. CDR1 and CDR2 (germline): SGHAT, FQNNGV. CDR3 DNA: TGTGCCAGCAGCTTAGCGGGGGGGCGGGGGGCCTACAATGAGCAGTTCTTC. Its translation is CASSLAGGRGAYNEQFF.

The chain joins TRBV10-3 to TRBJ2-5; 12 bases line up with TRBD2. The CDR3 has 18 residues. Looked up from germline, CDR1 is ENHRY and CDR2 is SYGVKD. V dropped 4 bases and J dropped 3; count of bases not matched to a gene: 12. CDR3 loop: CAISVSSGGALLEETQYF. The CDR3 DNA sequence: TGTGCCATCAGTGTTTCTAGCGGGGGGGCCCTTTTAGAAGAGACCCAGTACTTC.

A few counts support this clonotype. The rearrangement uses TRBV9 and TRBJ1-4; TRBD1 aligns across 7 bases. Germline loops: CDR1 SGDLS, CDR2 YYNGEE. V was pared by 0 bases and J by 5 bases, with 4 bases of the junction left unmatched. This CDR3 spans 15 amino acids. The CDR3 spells CASSVGSGGNEKLFF. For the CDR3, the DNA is TGTGCCAGCAGCGTAGGTTCAGGGGGGAATGAAAAACTGTTTTTT.

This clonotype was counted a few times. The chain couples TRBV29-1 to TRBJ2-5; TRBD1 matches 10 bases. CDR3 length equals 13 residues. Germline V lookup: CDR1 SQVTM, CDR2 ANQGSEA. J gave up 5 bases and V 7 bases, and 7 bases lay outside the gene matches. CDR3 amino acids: CSGDRGGHETQYF. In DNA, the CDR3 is TGCAGCGGGGACAGGGGAGGGCACGAGACCCAGTACTTC.

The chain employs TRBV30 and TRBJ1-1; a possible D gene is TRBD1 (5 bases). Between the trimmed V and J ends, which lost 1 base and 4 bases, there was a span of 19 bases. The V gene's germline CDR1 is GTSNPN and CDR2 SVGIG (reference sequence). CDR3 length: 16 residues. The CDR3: CAWSEVGEVFFTEAFF. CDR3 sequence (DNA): TGTGCCTGGAGTGAAGTGGGGGAGGTTTTTTTCACTGAAGCTTTCTTT.

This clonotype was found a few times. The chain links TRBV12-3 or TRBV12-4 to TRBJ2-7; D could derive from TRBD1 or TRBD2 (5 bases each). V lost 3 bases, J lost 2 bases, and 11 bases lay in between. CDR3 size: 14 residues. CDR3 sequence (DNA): TGTGCCAGCAGTTTGAGGGACCCACCCTACGAGCAGTACTTC. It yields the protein CASSLRDPPYEQYF.

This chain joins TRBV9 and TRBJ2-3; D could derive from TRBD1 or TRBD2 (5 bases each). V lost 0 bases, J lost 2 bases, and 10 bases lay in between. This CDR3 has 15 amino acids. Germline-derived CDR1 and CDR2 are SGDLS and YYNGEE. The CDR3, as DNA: TGTGCCAGCAGCGTAGACGGGGCAAACACAGATACGCAGTATTTT. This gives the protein CASSVDGANTDTQYF.

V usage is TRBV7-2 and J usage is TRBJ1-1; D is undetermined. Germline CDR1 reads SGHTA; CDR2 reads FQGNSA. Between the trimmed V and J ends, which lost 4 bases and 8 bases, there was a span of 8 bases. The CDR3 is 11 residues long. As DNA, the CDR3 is TGTGCCAGCAGCTCAGAAAGGGAAGCTTTCTTT. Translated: CASSSEREAFF.

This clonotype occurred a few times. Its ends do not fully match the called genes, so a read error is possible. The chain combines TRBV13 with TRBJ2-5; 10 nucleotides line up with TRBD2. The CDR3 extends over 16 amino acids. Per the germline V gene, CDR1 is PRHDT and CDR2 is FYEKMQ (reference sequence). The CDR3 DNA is TGTGCCAGCAGCTTAGGGCTAGCGGGAGACCAAGAGACCCGGTACTTC. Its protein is CASSLGLAGDQETRYF.

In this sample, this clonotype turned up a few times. CDR3: CASSYRAGNQPQHF. CDR3 coding DNA: TGTGCCAGCAGTTACAGGGCAGGCAATCAGCCCCAGCATTTT. The chain couples TRBV6-6 to TRBJ1-5; D is uncertain. CDR3 length: 14 amino acids. CDR1 is MNHNY and CDR2 is SVGAGI in the germline V gene (reference sequence). V lost 2 bases to trimming and J lost 2 bases, with 7 bases between them.

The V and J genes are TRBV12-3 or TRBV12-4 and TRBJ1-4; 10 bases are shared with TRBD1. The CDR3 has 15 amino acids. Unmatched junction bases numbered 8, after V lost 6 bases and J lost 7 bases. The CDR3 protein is CASSAGTGVTEKLFF. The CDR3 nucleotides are TGTGCCAGCAGCGCCGGGACAGGGGTTACTGAAAAACTGTTTTTT.

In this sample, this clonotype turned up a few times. The CDR3 sequence is CASSDRTGGVGETQYF. The CDR3 region has the DNA TGTGCCAGCAGCGACAGAACTGGGGGGGTGGGAGAGACCCAGTACTTC. This chain joins TRBV11-2 and TRBJ2-5; 7 bases match TRBD2. V trimming: 5 bases; J trimming: 4 bases; junction bases outside the gene matches: 13. Germline CDR1 reads SGHAT; CDR2 reads FQNNGV. CDR3 length equals 16 residues.

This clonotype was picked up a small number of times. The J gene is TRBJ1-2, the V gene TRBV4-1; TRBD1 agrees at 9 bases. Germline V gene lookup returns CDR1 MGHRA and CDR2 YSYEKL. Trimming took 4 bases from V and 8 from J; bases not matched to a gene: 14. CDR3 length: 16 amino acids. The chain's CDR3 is CASSRGRDRALGGYTF. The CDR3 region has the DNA TGCGCCAGCAGCCGCGGCCGGGACAGGGCATTGGGCGGCTACACCTTC.

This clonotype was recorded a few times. As DNA, the CDR3 is TGTGCCAGCATGAGGCCACTAGCGGGAAGTGCGGCCTACGAGCAGTACTTC. It yields the protein CASMRPLAGSAAYEQYF. V usage is TRBV27 and J usage is TRBJ2-7; TRBD2 agrees at 10 bases. Germline-derived CDR1 and CDR2 are MNHEY and SMNVEV (reference sequence). CDR3 size: 17 residues. Trimming at V came to 7 bases and at J to 2 bases, leaving 14 bases not matched to a gene.

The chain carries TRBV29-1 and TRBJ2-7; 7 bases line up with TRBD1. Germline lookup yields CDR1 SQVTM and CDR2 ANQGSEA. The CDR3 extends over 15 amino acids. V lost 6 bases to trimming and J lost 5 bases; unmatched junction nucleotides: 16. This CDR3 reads CSVASSRGTIDEQYF. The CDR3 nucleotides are TGCAGCGTCGCTTCCTCCAGGGGGACGATTGACGAGCAGTACTTC.

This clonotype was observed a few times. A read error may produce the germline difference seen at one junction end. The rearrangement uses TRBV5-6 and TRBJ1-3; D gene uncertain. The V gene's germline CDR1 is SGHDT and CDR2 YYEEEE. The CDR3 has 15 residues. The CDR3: CAGSLVGGSGNTIYF. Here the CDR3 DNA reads TGTGCCGGCAGCTTGGTTGGTGGCTCTGGAAACACCATATATTTT.

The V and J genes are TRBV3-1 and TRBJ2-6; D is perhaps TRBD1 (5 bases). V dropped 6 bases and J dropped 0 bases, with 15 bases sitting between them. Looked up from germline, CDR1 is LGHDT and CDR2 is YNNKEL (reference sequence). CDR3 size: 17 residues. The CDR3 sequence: CASSRSGNYSGANVLTF. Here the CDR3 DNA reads TGTGCCAGCAGTCGGTCAGGGAATTACTCTGGGGCCAACGTCCTGACTTTC.

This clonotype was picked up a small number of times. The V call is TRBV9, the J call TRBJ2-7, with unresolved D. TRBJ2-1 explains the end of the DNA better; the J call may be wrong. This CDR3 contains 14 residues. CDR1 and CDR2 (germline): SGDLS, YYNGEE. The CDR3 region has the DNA TGTGCCAGCAGCGTAGGCGGCAGCCCCTATGAGCAGTTCTTC. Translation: CASSVGGSPYEQFF.

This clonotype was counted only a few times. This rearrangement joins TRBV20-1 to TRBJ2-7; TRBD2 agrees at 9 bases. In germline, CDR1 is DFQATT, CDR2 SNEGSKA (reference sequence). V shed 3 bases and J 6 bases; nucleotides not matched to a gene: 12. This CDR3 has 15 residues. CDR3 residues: CSASNPGGLAVEQYF. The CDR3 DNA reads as TGCAGTGCTAGTAACCCGGGGGGACTAGCTGTCGAGCAGTACTTC.